This T cell receptor (beta chain) originates from a study of blood T cells in healthy people across ages. The CDR3 contains 16 residues. V was cut by 5 bases and J by 1 base, with 15 bases left in between. Germline V lookup: CDR1 SEHNR, CDR2 FQNEAQ (reference sequence). Then a second PCR, running about 6 to 12 cycles, was carried out with a sample-barcoded 5' primer and a J-beta primer mix. TCRdb ran MiXCR on the 5' RACE reads and lists one entry per CDR3 protein. The table records 1.5 million to 2 million distinct CDR3 sequences, less than 50% of them present only once. What was sequenced was blood. The chain combines TRBV7-9 with TRBJ2-1; weak D call: TRBD2 (5 bases). The sequence was collected from a woman in her thirties or forties in good health. The CDR3 protein is CASSLTKSGSYNEQFF. The DNA of the CDR3 is TGTGCCAGCAGCCTGACTAAGAGCGGATCCTACAATGAGCAGTTCTTC.